The clone carrying this T cell receptor beta chain appeared a few times. Its antigen is unidentified. The data were taken from a study of T cell repertoires in cytomegalovirus infection. Study-level background: Recently described HLA-C-restricted plus well-studied HLA-B-restricted CMV epitopes were used. CMV infection plus the matching HLA type was flagged by public TCR beta signatures. Study-level points and caveats: Summed frequency of shared TCR beta families picked out CMV carriers who also had the relevant HLA.

TCRdb fed the reads into MiXCR, producing one record per CDR3 protein. The sample carries around 750,000 distinct CDR3 sequences, over 25% recorded once. V dropped 3 bases and J dropped 0 bases, with 11 bases sitting between them. CDR1 is SGHRS, CDR2 YFSETQ, per germline. The CDR3 runs to 15 residues. The specimen comprised cultured CD8+ T cells from PBMCs, sampled from culture after CMV antigen stimulation. The V gene is TRBV5-1, the J gene TRBJ2-3, with D possibly being TRBD1 (5 bases). The origin of this receptor is a human donor in good health (CMV status not recorded). Some clones in this sample may be carry-over from other donors' samples. The CDR3 spells CASSSTATSTDTQYF. The CDR3 bases are TGCGCCAGCAGCTCGACAGCTACTAGCACAGATACGCAGTATTTT. The full variable domain, with the rest looked up from reference TRBV5-1 and TRBJ2-3, is KAGVTQTPRYLIKTRGQQVTLSCSPISGHRSVSWYQQTPGQGLQFLFEYFSETQRNKGNFPGRFSGRQFSNSRSEMNVSTLELGDSALYLCASSSTATSTDTQYFGPGTRLTVL.